These T cell receptor beta chains were read from a single sample in a study of shared clonotypes between healthy human individuals. Here immunoSEQ multiplex PCR was the method, and the copy in TCRdb shows in-frame clones only, minus some. The sample includes about 1.5 million clones, roughly 96% of them seen just once. Source material: naive CD4+ T cells sorted from blood. These receptors were obtained from a man in his thirties or forties in good health. Both conserved end residues are part of each CDR3. Fields, in order: D gene, clone size, V gene, J gene, CDR3 protein, CDR3 DNA. A D gene is named only where the DNA matches it firmly. Rows give clone size only sometimes, using once, few, many, or a class for an expanded clone.

D: -
size: -
V: TRBV27
J: TRBJ1-4
CDR3: CASSLTGAVEKLFF
DNA: TGTGCCAGCAGTCTGACAGGTGCGGTCGAAAAACTGTTTTTT

D: -
size: -
V: TRBV10-3
J: TRBJ1-5
CDR3: CAIATGDNQPQHF
DNA: TGTGCCATCGCAACAGGTGATAATCAGCCCCAGCATTTT

D: TRBD2
size: -
V: TRBV6-1
J: TRBJ2-7
CDR3: CASSALLAGYEQYF
DNA: TGTGCCAGCAGTGCCCTGCTAGCGGGCTACGAGCAGTACTTC

D: -
size: -
V: TRBV6-1
J: TRBJ1-5
CDR3: CASSVLFGGVSNQPQHF
DNA: TGTGCCAGCAGTGTTCTGTTCGGGGGCGTTAGCAATCAGCCCCAGCATTTT

D: -
size: once
V: TRBV28
J: TRBJ1-1
CDR3: CASSLLREGTEAFF
DNA: TGTGCCAGCAGTTTACTGAGGGAGGGCACTGAAGCTTTCTTT

D: -
size: once
V: TRBV6-1
J: TRBJ2-1
CDR3: CASSERFWSYNEQFF
DNA: TGTGCCAGCAGTGAACGGTTCTGGTCCTACAATGAGCAGTTCTTC

D: -
size: -
V: TRBV29-1
J: TRBJ1-1
CDR3: CSGTETQGRFAFF
DNA: TGCAGCGGTACGGAGACCCAAGGGAGATTTGCTTTCTTT

D: TRBD1
size: once
V: TRBV7-8
J: TRBJ1-2
CDR3: CASSFRTGPGYTF
DNA: TGTGCCAGCAGCTTCCGGACAGGCCCGGGCTACACCTTC

D: -
size: -
V: TRBV12-5
J: TRBJ2-1
CDR3: CASGLGLREEDEQFF
DNA: TGTGCTAGTGGTTTAGGGCTAAGGGAGGAGGATGAGCAGTTCTTC

D: -
size: few
V: TRBV29-1
J: TRBJ2-2
CDR3: CSVEEGTGELFF
DNA: TGCAGCGTTGAAGAGGGGACCGGGGAGCTGTTTTTT

D: -
size: once
V: TRBV9
J: TRBJ2-3
CDR3: CASSVGSSLRTDTQYF
DNA: TGTGCCAGCAGCGTAGGTTCGAGCCTTCGCACAGATACGCAGTATTTT

D: -
size: -
V: TRBV18
J: TRBJ2-7
CDR3: CASSPRTTYEQYF
DNA: TGTGCCAGCTCACCAAGGACGACCTACGAGCAGTACTTC

D: -
size: -
V: TRBV2
J: TRBJ2-7
CDR3: CASITHIYAYEQYF
DNA: TGTGCCAGCATCACACATATTTACGCCTACGAGCAGTACTTC

D: -
size: -
V: TRBV6-1
J: TRBJ2-7
CDR3: CASRGSGAYEQYF
DNA: TGTGCCAGCCGGGGCTCAGGCGCCTATGAGCAGTACTTC

D: TRBD2
size: -
V: TRBV13
J: TRBJ2-1
CDR3: CASSFDREASGRWNEQFF
DNA: TGTGCCAGCAGCTTTGACAGGGAGGCTAGCGGGAGGTGGAATGAGCAGTTCTTC

D: -
size: -
V: TRBV6-1
J: TRBJ1-3
CDR3: CASSERIRESGNTIYF
DNA: TGTGCCAGCAGTGAACGGATCAGGGAATCAGGAAACACCATATATTTT

D: TRBD1
size: -
V: TRBV7-2
J: TRBJ2-7
CDR3: CASSMTGSVYEQYF
DNA: TGTGCCAGCAGCATGACAGGGTCGGTCTACGAGCAGTACTTC

D: -
size: -
V: TRBV5-1
J: TRBJ2-2
CDR3: CASSLVESGTGELFF
DNA: TGCGCCAGCAGCTTGGTCGAGAGTGGTACCGGGGAGCTGTTTTTT

D: TRBD1
size: -
V: TRBV19
J: TRBJ1-2
CDR3: CASSNLPGQAGTGYTF
DNA: TGTGCCAGTAGTAACTTACCGGGACAGGCAGGAACTGGCTACACCTTC

D: -
size: -
V: TRBV11-2
J: TRBJ2-1
CDR3: CASSLGLWVRAYNEQFF
DNA: TGTGCCAGCAGCTTAGGGCTCTGGGTAAGGGCCTACAATGAGCAGTTCTTC

D: -
size: -
V: TRBV6-6
J: TRBJ1-2
CDR3: CASSRLPDRSYGYTF
DNA: TGTGCCAGCAGTCGCCTCCCGGACAGATCCTATGGCTACACCTTC

D: TRBD1
size: once
V: TRBV29-1
J: TRBJ2-1
CDR3: CSVYLDRVGNEQFF
DNA: TGCAGCGTATACTTGGACAGGGTAGGCAATGAGCAGTTCTTC

D: -
size: -
V: TRBV28
J: TRBJ2-7
CDR3: CASSSPSAGGVYEQYF
DNA: TGTGCCAGCAGTTCCCCCTCGGCAGGGGGGGTCTACGAGCAGTACTTC

D: -
size: -
V: TRBV2
J: TRBJ2-2
CDR3: CASGDMGYGELFF
DNA: TGTGCCAGTGGGGATATGGGGTACGGGGAGCTGTTTTTT

D: -
size: -
V: TRBV7-6
J: TRBJ2-1
CDR3: CASSLARGYNEQFF
DNA: TGTGCCAGCAGCTTAGCGCGAGGGTACAATGAGCAGTTCTTC

D: -
size: once
V: TRBV6-1
J: TRBJ1-5
CDR3: CASSETGGAWQPQHF
DNA: TGTGCCAGCAGTGAAACTGGGGGGGCATGGCAGCCCCAGCATTTT

D: -
size: -
V: TRBV27
J: TRBJ2-5
CDR3: CASSYNLEETQYF
DNA: TGTGCCAGCAGTTATAATCTAGAGGAGACCCAGTACTTC

D: -
size: -
V: TRBV10-1
J: TRBJ2-3
CDR3: CASSVGGATDTQYF
DNA: TGCGCCAGCAGTGTCGGTGGAGCCACAGATACGCAGTATTTT

D: TRBD1
size: -
V: TRBV7-2
J: TRBJ1-3
CDR3: CASSPAGTVSGNTIYF
DNA: TGTGCCAGCAGCCCGGCCGGGACAGTCTCTGGAAACACCATATATTTT

D: -
size: -
V: TRBV6-1
J: TRBJ1-4
CDR3: CASLRTNEKLFF
DNA: TGTGCCAGCCTCCGGACTAATGAAAAACTGTTTTTT

D: TRBD2
size: -
V: TRBV28
J: TRBJ2-7
CDR3: CASSPETGLAFSYEQYF
DNA: TGTGCCAGCAGCCCCGAAACGGGACTAGCGTTTTCCTACGAGCAGTACTTC

D: -
size: -
V: TRBV5-4
J: TRBJ2-7
CDR3: CASSLAKAGHYEQYF
DNA: TGTGCCAGCAGCTTGGCTAAAGCGGGACACTACGAGCAGTACTTC

D: -
size: -
V: TRBV19
J: TRBJ1-5
CDR3: CASSEGFGQPQHF
DNA: TGTGCCAGTAGTGAGGGCTTCGGTCAGCCCCAGCATTTT

D: TRBD1
size: -
V: TRBV4-2
J: TRBJ2-7
CDR3: CASSQGDRQGAFYEQYF
DNA: TGTGCCAGCAGCCAGGGGGATAGACAGGGGGCTTTCTACGAGCAGTACTTC

D: TRBD2
size: once
V: TRBV7-8
J: TRBJ2-5
CDR3: CASSLLGLAGLVVGETQYF
DNA: TGTGCCAGCAGCTTACTGGGACTAGCGGGACTCGTAGTCGGAGAGACCCAGTACTTC

D: -
size: -
V: TRBV19
J: TRBJ2-1
CDR3: CASSDTSYNEQFF
DNA: TGTGCCAGTAGTGATACTAGCTACAATGAGCAGTTCTTC

D: TRBD2
size: -
V: TRBV29-1
J: TRBJ2-7
CDR3: CSFASGLDEQYF
DNA: TGCAGCTTTGCTAGCGGGCTCGACGAGCAGTACTTC

D: TRBD1
size: -
V: TRBV18
J: TRBJ2-5
CDR3: CASSQRQGGSIQETQYF
DNA: TGTGCCAGCTCACAGCGACAGGGCGGAAGCATACAAGAGACCCAGTACTTC

D: -
size: -
V: TRBV6-1
J: TRBJ2-5
CDR3: CASTREGETQYF
DNA: TGTGCCAGCACCAGGGAAGGAGAGACCCAGTACTTC

D: -
size: -
V: TRBV28
J: TRBJ1-2
CDR3: CASSIESTYGYTF
DNA: TGTGCCAGCAGCATAGAGAGCACCTATGGCTACACCTTC

D: -
size: -
V: TRBV5-4
J: TRBJ2-3
CDR3: CASSTERPNTDTQYF
DNA: TGTGCCAGCAGCACCGAGCGTCCCAACACAGATACGCAGTATTTT

D: -
size: -
V: TRBV2
J: TRBJ1-5
CDR3: CASTSSNQPQHF
DNA: TGTGCCAGCACGAGTAGCAATCAGCCCCAGCATTTT

D: -
size: -
V: TRBV28
J: TRBJ2-1
CDR3: CASSSGPRASSYNEQFF
DNA: TGTGCCAGCAGTTCCGGCCCGCGAGCGAGCTCCTACAATGAGCAGTTCTTC

D: -
size: -
V: TRBV28
J: TRBJ2-1
CDR3: CASSLSWGEQFF
DNA: TGTGCCAGCAGTTTATCGTGGGGTGAGCAGTTCTTC

D: -
size: -
V: TRBV15
J: TRBJ2-3
CDR3: CATSRDRATHGDTQYF
DNA: TGTGCCACCAGCAGAGATAGGGCAACTCACGGGGATACGCAGTATTTT